These 12 T cell receptor beta chains originate from one sample sequenced in a study of post-analysis software for immune sequencing data. No antigens are known for them. Built from TCR beta cDNA, the libraries had unique molecular identifiers in them. TCRdb reanalysed the PCR reads using MiXCR and keeps one entry per CDR3 protein. The repertoire has 380,000 or so distinct CDR3 sequences, approximately 33% of them found once; the top ten carry roughly 13%. Whole-study findings and limits: TRBV5-6, TRBV5-1 and TRBV20-1 belonged to a set of a handful of TRBV segments that were more frequent in patients than controls.

Sequencing was performed on blood. The receptors stem from a girl aged 10 to 17 with multiple sclerosis.

This clonotype has just a few counts. This chain uses TRBV15 with TRBJ1-5, with a tentative D call TRBD1 (5 bases). Germline CDR1 is LNHNV and CDR2 is YYDKDF (reference sequence). Trimming took off 3 bases at V and 4 bases at J, with 16 bases between the two ends. The CDR3 runs to 16 residues. This CDR3 is CATSSPASRVNQPQHF. CDR3 DNA: TGTGCCACCAGCAGTCCCGCCAGCAGGGTGAATCAGCCCCAGCATTTT.

This clonotype has only a few counts. The CDR3 protein is CASSWGVSGDSSSTDTQYF. In DNA, the CDR3 is TGCGCCAGCAGCTGGGGTGTGAGCGGGGACTCGTCTAGCACAGATACGCAGTATTTT. V gene TRBV5-1 combines with J gene TRBJ2-3; 7 bases align to TRBD2. Germline CDR1 is SGHRS and CDR2 is YFSETQ. V was clipped by 3 bases and J by 0 bases; unmatched bases: 16. The CDR3 has 19 residues.

The CDR3 DNA sequence: TGTGCCAGCAGCCAATTAGGGACAGGGAACTACAATGAGCAGTTCTTC. This translates into CASSQLGTGNYNEQFF. This chain joins TRBV16 and TRBJ2-1, with TRBD1 matching 9 bases. The CDR3 totals 16 residues. The V gene's germline CDR1 is KGHSY and CDR2 FQNENV. Trimming at V came to 1 base and at J to 3 bases, leaving 4 bases not matched to a gene.

The CDR3 loop is CASSKGLAIGEYNEQFF. DNA of the CDR3: TGTGCCAGCAGCAAGGGGCTAGCCATAGGCGAATACAATGAGCAGTTCTTC. The V gene is TRBV5-5, the J gene TRBJ2-1; D may be TRBD1 or TRBD2 (5 bases each). V dropped 4 bases and J dropped 4 bases, with 21 bases sitting between them. Germline-derived CDR1 and CDR2 are SGHKS and YYEKEE (reference sequence). This CDR3 spans 17 amino acids.

The chain uses TRBV6-2 or TRBV6-3 and TRBJ1-4, with 7 bases fitting TRBD1. CDR1 is MNHEY, CDR2 SVGEGT, per germline. The V and J ends lost 5 bases and 10 bases, in that order; junction bases with no gene match: 10. The CDR3 is made up of 14 amino acids. CDR3 residues: CASSPTGVEVKLFF. The CDR3 DNA reads as TGTGCCAGCAGTCCCACAGGGGTGGAGGTAAAACTGTTTTTT.

Remarks on this clonotype: The junction differs from germline at one of its ends, possibly a read error. The chain employs TRBV6-1 and TRBJ2-1, with D uncertain. CDR1 and CDR2 (germline): MNHNS, SASEGT. The CDR3 sequence is 13 residues long. The CDR3: CASRERPYNEQFF. CDR3 DNA: TGTGCCAGCCGTGAGAGACCATACAATGAGCAGTTCTTC.

This clonotype was counted only a few times. The V and J genes are TRBV4-3 and TRBJ1-1, with 8 bases lining up with TRBD1. With 2 bases clipped from V and 11 bases from J, the junction kept 7 bases outside the gene matches. This CDR3 is built from 13 residues. CDR1 is LGHNA, CDR2 YSLEER, per germline. The DNA of the CDR3 is TGCGCCAGCAGCCAATCCGGACAGGGTAAGGCTTTCTTT. Protein: CASSQSGQGKAFF.

The CDR3 DNA is TGCGCCAGCAGCCAACTAGCGGGGACCACAGATACGCAGTATTTT. Amino acids: CASSQLAGTTDTQYF. The chain is built from TRBV4-1 and TRBJ2-3, with 9 bases aligning to TRBD2. This CDR3 spans 15 amino acids. Germline V gene data show CDR1 as MGHRA and CDR2 as YSYEKL. V lost 2 bases, J lost 2 bases, and 2 bases stayed unmatched.

The chain links TRBV29-1 to TRBJ1-1; TRBD1 is a possible D gene (6 bases). The germline gives CDR1 SQVTM, CDR2 ANQGSEA. V was clipped by 1 base and J by 10 bases, with 25 bases between them. The CDR3 contains 16 residues. Here the CDR3 reads CSVEVGIQGVFGGAFF. In DNA, the CDR3 is TGCAGCGTTGAAGTTGGGATACAGGGAGTATTCGGTGGAGCTTTCTTT. The full variable domain, with the rest looked up from reference TRBV29-1 and TRBJ1-1, is SAVISQKPSRDICQRGTSLTIQCQVDSQVTMMFWYRQQPGQSLTLIATANQGSEATYESGFVIDKFPISRPNLTFSTLTVSNMSPEDSSIYLCSVEVGIQGVFGGAFFGQGTRLTVV.

The chain has TRBV5-4 and TRBJ2-6; unclear D gene. This CDR3 is built from 14 residues. Germline V lookup: CDR1 SGHNT, CDR2 YYREEE (reference sequence). V shed 6 bases and J shed 0 bases, with 7 bases lying between them. The CDR3 here is CASNGRSGANVLTF. CDR3 DNA: TGTGCCAGCAACGGCCGCTCTGGGGCCAACGTCCTGACTTTC.

This clonotype was recorded a few times. V and J are TRBV3-1 and TRBJ2-3, with D uncertain. Trimming pared 3 bases from V and 3 bases from J, leaving 19 bases between. CDR3 length: 17 amino acids. Germline-derived CDR1 and CDR2 are LGHDT and YNNKEL (reference sequence). The CDR3, as DNA: TGTGCCAGCAGCCATAATTTAGGACCTGGAAAAACAGATACGCAGTATTTT. Its translation: CASSHNLGPGKTDTQYF.

The V gene is TRBV6-2 or TRBV6-3, the J gene TRBJ2-2; D gene unclear. Germline-derived CDR1 and CDR2 are MNHEY and SVGEGT. Trimming left V 4 bases short and J 1 base short, with 7 bases between. CDR3 length equals 14 residues. The CDR3 sequence: CASSSLQNTGELFF. CDR3 nucleotides: TGTGCCAGCAGTTCGCTACAGAACACCGGGGAGCTGTTTTTT.